This T cell receptor (beta chain) was captured by sequencing in a study of vaccination effects on CD4 cells after COVID-19 (dated by TCRdb to 2021 to 2024). About the study as a whole: The ViraFEST assay stimulated PBMC with viral peptide pools and then used TCR sequencing to identify antigen-specific CD4+ T cell clonotypes by expansion. About 1.8 million PBMC per well were cultured with 10 ug/ml peptides in IMDM containing around 4.6% human AB serum, 8.5 to 10 IU/ml IL-2 and gentamicin. Post-vaccine samples across the study were collected a median of 72 days after the second dose, with a range of 14 to 241. The full study included some 10 COVID-19 convalescent patients and a few SARS-CoV-2-naive healthy vaccine recipients. In both COVID-19 convalescent patients and infection-naive vaccine recipients, the study compared SARS-CoV-2 spike-specific CD4+ TCR repertoires from before mRNA vaccination with those from after it. Cultures from other donors in the study were sequenced using the Oncomine TCR Beta short-read assay on an Illumina iSeq 100.

After roughly 11 days of culture, CD4+ T cells were isolated with the EasySep CD4+ T cell isolation kit. Two doses of either the BNT162b2 or the mRNA-1273 mRNA SARS-CoV-2 vaccine were administered to participants. None of the healthy vaccine recipients had a prior SARS-CoV-2 infection, which was confirmed by nucleocapsid antibody tests that came back negative both before and after vaccination. On days 3 and 7, half of the culture medium was replaced with fresh IL-2-containing medium. Unless noted otherwise, every peptide stimulation condition was grown in triplicate wells. PBMC were separated from whole blood using Ficoll-Paque Plus gradient centrifugation and were then either cryopreserved at -140C or used fresh. The QIAamp micro DNA kit was used to extract genomic DNA from the cultured CD4+ T cells. Library preparation used the immunoSEQ multiplex PCR assay. DNA from the cultured, isolated CD4+ T cells was subjected to TCR beta CDR3 sequencing. The authors' pipeline ran thus. The analysis removed non-productive TCR sequences, trimmed reads to the CDR3 region, and retained only CDR3s that were 7 or more amino acids long. The MANAFEST web app was used to identify antigen-specific clonotypes by comparing expansion in peptide wells with expansion in reference cultures. To be called positive, a clone needed expansion at FDR<0.05 compared with the reference and with all other wells, an odds ratio greater than 5, and a frequency greater than 0.1% in two replicate wells. A clonotype was called cross-reactive if it was significantly expanded both in SARS-CoV-2 spike wells and in at least one common cold coronavirus spike condition. CDR3 similarity was assessed by Levenshtein distance using the stringdist R package, and unrooted trees were constructed with ape in R 3.6.1. This is the immuneACCESS table as TCRdb keeps it, with only in-frame sequences that have V and J called. A part of the clones is gone; compared with another copy, unresolved V genes explain less than half, and the rest is unexplained. V, J and clone size are those of that table, while D and trimming were read from the DNA. The sample table holds 57,000 or so clones, of which approximately 81% were seen once. Of the sample, around 4% falls within the top ten clones.

This clone was counted once. The specificity of this receptor is unknown. Within one base of it there is no much larger clone, and no base qualities were kept. Broad study findings and their caveats: Limitations of the study were the small number of convalescent patients and the absence of early post-infection timepoints. In healthy vaccine recipients, vaccine-induced clones were almost all SARS-CoV-2 mono-reactive, with only 1 of 255 being cross-reactive with common cold coronaviruses. Clones induced by infection and clones induced by vaccination both contracted markedly at late timepoints after vaccination, which fits with T cell responses waning over time.

The CDR3 has 14 amino acids, counting the end cysteine and phenylalanine. Left in the record is the CDR3 DNA by itself, 42 bases read in frame from the first base. Germline trimming amounts to 4 bases on V and 5 bases on J, with 2 as the count of junction bases outside the gene matches. The germline V gene (reference sequence) gives CDR1 as LNHDA and CDR2 as SQIVND. The material sequenced was CD4+ T cells from PBMCs cultured without peptide, taken after COVID-19 vaccination. This sequence was found in a human donor who received a COVID-19 vaccine. In this chain, TRBV19 is recombined with TRBJ2-3; TRBD2 fits 11 bases in the junction. The sequenced DNA is TGTGCCAGTAGTACGACTAGCGGGATAGATACGCAGTATTTT. Translated, this gives CASSTTSGIDTQYF. With the rest looked up from the reference TRBV19 and TRBJ2-3 genes rather than sequenced, the full variable domain is DGGITQSPKYLFRKEGQNVTLSCEQNLNHDAMYWYRQDPGQGLRLIYYSQIVNDFQKGDIAEGYSVSREKKESFPLTVTSAQKNPTAFYLCASSTTSGIDTQYFGPGTRLTVL.